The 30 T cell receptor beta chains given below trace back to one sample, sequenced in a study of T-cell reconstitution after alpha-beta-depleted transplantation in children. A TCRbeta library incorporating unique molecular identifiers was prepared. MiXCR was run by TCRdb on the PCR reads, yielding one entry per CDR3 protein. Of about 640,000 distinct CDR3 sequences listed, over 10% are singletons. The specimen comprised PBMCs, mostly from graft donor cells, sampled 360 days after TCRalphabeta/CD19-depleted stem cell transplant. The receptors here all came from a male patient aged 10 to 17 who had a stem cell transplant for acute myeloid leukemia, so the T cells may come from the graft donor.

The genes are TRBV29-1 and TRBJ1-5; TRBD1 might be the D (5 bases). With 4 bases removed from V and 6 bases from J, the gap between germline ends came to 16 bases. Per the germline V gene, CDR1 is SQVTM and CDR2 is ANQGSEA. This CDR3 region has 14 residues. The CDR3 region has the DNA TGCAGCGTTGCCAGTGGGGCCACGGGTCAGCCCCAGCATTTT. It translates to CSVASGATGQPQHF. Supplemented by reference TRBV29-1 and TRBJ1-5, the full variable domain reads SAVISQKPSRDICQRGTSLTIQCQVDSQVTMMFWYRQQPGQSLTLIATANQGSEATYESGFVIDKFPISRPNLTFSTLTVSNMSPEDSSIYLCSVASGATGQPQHFGDGTRLSIL.

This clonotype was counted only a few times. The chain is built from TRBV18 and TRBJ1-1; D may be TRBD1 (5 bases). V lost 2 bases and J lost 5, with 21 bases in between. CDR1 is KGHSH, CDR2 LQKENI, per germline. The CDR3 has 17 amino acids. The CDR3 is CASSPGRPAPGPTEAFF. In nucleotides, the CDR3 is TGTGCCAGCTCACCAGGCCGGCCGGCCCCGGGACCGACTGAAGCTTTCTTT.

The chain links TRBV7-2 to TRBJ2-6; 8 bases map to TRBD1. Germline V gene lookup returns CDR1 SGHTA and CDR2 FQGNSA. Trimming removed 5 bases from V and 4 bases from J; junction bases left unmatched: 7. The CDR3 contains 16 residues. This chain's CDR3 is CASSPDRVAGANVLTF. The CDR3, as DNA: TGTGCCAGCAGCCCGGACAGGGTAGCGGGGGCCAACGTCCTGACTTTC. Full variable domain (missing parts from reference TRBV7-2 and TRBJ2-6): GAGVSQSPSNKVTEKGKDVELRCDPISGHTALYWYRQSLGQGLEFLIYFQGNSAPDKSGLPSDRFSAERTGGSVSTLTIQRTQQEDSAVYLCASSPDRVAGANVLTFGAGSRLTVL.

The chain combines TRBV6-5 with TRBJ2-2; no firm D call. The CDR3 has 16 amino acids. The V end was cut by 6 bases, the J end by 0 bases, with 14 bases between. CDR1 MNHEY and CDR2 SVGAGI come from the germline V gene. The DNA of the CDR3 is TGTGCCAGCAGCTACGTCACTTTATCGAACACCGGGGAGCTGTTTTTT. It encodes CASSYVTLSNTGELFF.

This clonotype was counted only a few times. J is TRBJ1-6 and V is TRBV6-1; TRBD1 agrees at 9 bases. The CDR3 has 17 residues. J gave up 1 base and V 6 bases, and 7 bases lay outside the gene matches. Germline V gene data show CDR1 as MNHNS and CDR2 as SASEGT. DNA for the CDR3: TGTGCCAGCAGAACGTGGACAGGGGAGTCCTATAATTCACCCCTCCACTTT. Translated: CASRTWTGESYNSPLHF.

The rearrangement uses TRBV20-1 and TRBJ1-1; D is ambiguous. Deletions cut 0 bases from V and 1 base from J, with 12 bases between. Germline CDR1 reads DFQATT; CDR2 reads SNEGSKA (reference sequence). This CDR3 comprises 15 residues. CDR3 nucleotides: TGCAGTGCTAGAGATATGCGGGTAAAGAACACTGAAGCTTTCTTT. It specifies CSARDMRVKNTEAFF.

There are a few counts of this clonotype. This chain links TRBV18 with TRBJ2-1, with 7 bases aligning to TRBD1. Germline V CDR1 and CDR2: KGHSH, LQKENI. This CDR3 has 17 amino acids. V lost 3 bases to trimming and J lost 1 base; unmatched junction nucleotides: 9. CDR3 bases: TGTGCCAGCTCACCGGGACAGCCCAGCACATCCTACAATGAGCAGTTCTTC. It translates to CASSPGQPSTSYNEQFF.

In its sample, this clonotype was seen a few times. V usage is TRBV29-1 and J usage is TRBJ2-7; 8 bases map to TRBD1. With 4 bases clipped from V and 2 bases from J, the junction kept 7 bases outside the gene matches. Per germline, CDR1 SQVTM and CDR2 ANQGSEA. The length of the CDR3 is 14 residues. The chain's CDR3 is CSVVRQGRTYEQYF. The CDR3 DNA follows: TGCAGCGTTGTACGACAGGGGAGAACCTACGAGCAGTACTTC.

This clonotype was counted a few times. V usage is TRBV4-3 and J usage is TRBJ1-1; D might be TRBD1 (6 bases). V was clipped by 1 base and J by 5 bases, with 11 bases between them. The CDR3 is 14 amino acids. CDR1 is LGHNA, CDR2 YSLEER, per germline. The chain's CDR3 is CASSQVGARTEAFF. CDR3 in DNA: TGCGCCAGCAGCCAAGTGGGGGCGCGGACTGAAGCTTTCTTT.

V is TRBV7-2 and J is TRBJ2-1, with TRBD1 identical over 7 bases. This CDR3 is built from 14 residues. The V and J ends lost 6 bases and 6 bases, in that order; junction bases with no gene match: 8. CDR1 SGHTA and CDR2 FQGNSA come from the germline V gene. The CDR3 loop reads CASSPLNRGNEQFF. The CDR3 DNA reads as TGTGCCAGCAGTCCTTTGAACAGGGGCAATGAGCAGTTCTTC.

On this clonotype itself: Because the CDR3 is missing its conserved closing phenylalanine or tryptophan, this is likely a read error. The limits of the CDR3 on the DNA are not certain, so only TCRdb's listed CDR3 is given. This CDR3 reads CASGLVRPS. The chain links TRBV12-5 to TRBJ2-7. The CDR3 sequence runs 9 residues, both termini included. Per the germline V gene, CDR1 is LGHNT and CDR2 is FRNRAP.

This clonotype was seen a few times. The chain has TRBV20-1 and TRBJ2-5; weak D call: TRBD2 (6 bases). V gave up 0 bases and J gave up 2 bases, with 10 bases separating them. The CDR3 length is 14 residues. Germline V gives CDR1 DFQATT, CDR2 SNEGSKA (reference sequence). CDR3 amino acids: CSARDRRAQETQYF. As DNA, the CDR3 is TGCAGTGCTAGAGATCGGAGGGCTCAAGAGACCCAGTACTTC.

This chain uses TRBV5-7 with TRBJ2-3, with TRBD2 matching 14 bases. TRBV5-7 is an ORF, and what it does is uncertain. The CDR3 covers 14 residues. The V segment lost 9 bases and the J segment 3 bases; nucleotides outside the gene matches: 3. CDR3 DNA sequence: TGTGCCACGGGGACTAGCGGGAGAACAGATACGCAGTATTTT. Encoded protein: CATGTSGRTDTQYF.

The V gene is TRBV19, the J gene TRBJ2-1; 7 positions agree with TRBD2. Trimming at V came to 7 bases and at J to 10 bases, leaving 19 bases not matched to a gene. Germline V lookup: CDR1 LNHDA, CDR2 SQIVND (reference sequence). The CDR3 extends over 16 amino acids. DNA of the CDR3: TGTGCCAGTAATCCCGGTCGGGACTACCCCGCACAGGAGCAGTTCTTC. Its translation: CASNPGRDYPAQEQFF. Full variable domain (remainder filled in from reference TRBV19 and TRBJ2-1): DGGITQSPKYLFRKEGQNVTLSCEQNLNHDAMYWYRQDPGQGLRLIYYSQIVNDFQKGDIAEGYSVSREKKESFPLTVTSAQKNPTAFYLCASNPGRDYPAQEQFFGPGTRLTVL.

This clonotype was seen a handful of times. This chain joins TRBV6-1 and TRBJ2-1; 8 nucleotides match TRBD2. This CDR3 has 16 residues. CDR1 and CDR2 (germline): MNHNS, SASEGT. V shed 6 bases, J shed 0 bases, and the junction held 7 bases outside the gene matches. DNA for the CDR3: TGTGCCAGCAGCCGGGGACTAGGAAGCTCCTACAATGAGCAGTTCTTC. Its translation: CASSRGLGSSYNEQFF.

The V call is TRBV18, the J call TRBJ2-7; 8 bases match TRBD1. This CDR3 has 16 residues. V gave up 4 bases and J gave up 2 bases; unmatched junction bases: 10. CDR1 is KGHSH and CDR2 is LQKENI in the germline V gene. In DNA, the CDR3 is TGTGCCAGCTCACTAATCCCGACAGGGGCTCCCTACGAGCAGTACTTC. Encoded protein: CASSLIPTGAPYEQYF.

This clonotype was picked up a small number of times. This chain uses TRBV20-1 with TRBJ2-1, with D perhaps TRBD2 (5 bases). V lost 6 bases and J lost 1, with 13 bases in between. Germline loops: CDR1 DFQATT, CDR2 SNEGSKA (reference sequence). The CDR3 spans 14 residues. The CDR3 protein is CSATRSGSYNEQFF. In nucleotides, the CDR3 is TGCAGTGCCACTCGGTCGGGGTCCTACAATGAGCAGTTCTTC.

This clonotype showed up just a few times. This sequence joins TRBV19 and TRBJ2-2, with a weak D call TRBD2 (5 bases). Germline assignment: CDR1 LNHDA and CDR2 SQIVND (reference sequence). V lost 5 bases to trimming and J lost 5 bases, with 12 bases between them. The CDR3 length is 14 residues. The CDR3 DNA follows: TGTGCCAGTAGTCAGATAGCGCTTACCGGGGAGCTGTTTTTT. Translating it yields CASSQIALTGELFF.

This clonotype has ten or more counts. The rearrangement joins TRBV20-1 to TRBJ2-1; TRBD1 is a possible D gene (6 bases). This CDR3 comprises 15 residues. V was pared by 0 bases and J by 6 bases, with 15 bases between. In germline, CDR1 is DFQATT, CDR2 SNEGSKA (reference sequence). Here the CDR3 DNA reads TGCAGTGCTAGAGATCACCCAGGGGTGGGCAATGAGCAGTTCTTC. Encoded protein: CSARDHPGVGNEQFF.

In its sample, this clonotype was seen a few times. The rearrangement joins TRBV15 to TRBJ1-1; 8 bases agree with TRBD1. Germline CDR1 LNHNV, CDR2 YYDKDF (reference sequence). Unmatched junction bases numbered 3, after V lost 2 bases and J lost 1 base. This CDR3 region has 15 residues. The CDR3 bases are TGTGCCACCAGCAGATCCGGGACAGGGAACACTGAAGCTTTCTTT. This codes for CATSRSGTGNTEAFF.

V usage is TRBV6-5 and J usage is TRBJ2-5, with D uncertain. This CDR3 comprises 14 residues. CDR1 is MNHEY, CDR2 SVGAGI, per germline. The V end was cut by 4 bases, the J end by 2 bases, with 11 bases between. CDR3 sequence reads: CASSWAGPQETQYF. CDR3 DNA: TGTGCCAGCAGTTGGGCAGGACCGCAAGAGACCCAGTACTTC.

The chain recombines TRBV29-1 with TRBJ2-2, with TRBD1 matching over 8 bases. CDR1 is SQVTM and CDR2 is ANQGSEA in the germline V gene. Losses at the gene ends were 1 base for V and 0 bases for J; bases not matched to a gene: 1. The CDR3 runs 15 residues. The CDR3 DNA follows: TGCAGCGTTGAAGCGACAGGGGCGAACACCGGGGAGCTGTTTTTT. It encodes CSVEATGANTGELFF.

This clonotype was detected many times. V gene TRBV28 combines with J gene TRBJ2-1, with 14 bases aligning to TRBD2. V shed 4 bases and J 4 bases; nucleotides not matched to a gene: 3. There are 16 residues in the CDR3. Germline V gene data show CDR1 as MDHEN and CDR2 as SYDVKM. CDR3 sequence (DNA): TGTGCCAGCAGTTCCGGACTAGCGGGAGGATACAATGAGCAGTTCTTC. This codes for CASSSGLAGGYNEQFF.

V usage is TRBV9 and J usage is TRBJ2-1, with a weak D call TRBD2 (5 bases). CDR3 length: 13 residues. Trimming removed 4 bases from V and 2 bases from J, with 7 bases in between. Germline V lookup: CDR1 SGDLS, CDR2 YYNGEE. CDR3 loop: CASSTRAYNEQFF. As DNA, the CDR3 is TGTGCCAGCAGCACGCGGGCCTACAATGAGCAGTTCTTC. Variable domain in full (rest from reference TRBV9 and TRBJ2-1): DSGVTQTPKHLITATGQRVTLRCSPRSGDLSVYWYQQSLDQGLQFLIQYYNGEERAKGNILERFSAQQFPDLHSELNLSSLELGDSALYFCASSTRAYNEQFFGPGTRLTVL.

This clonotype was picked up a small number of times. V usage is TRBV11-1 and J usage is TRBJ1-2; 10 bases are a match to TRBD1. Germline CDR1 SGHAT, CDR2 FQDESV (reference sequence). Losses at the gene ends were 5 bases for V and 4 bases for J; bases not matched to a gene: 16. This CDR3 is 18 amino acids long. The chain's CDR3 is CASSVGDRGSSRRYGYTF. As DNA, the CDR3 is TGTGCCAGCAGCGTAGGGGACAGGGGTAGTTCGCGACGCTATGGCTACACCTTC. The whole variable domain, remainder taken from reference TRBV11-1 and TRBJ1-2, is EAEVAQSPRYKITEKSQAVAFWCDPISGHATLYWYRQILGQGPELLVQFQDESVVDDSQLPKDRFSAERLKGVDSTLKIQPAELGDSAMYLCASSVGDRGSSRRYGYTFGSGTRLTVV.

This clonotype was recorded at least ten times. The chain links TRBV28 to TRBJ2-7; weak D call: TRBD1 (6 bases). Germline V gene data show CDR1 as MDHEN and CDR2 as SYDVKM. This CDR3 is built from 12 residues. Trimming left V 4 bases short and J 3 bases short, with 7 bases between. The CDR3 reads CASSYRVYEQYF. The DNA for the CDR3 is TGTGCCAGCAGTTACAGGGTCTACGAGCAGTACTTC. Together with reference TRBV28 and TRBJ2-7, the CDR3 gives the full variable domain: DVKVTQSSRYLVKRTGEKVFLECVQDMDHENMFWYRQDPGLGLRLIYFSYDVKMKEKGDIPEGYSVSREKKERFSLILESASTNQTSMYLCASSYRVYEQYFGPGTRLTVT.

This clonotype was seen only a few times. The CDR3 DNA reads TGCAGCGCTACGACTAGCGGGAGATACTCCTACAATGAGCAGTTCTTC. This translates into CSATTSGRYSYNEQFF. The V gene is TRBV29-1, the J gene TRBJ2-1, with TRBD2 matching over 12 bases. The CDR3 is made up of 16 amino acids. Germline trimming cut 7 bases from V and 0 bases from J; bases unmatched to any gene: 7. Germline CDR1 SQVTM, CDR2 ANQGSEA.

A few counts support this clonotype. CDR3 nucleotides: TGTGCCAGCAGCTCTATGATAGGGAAGGGAATTGATCAGCCCCAGCATTTT. Its translation: CASSSMIGKGIDQPQHF. The chain combines TRBV7-6 with TRBJ1-5; D uncertain. This CDR3 region has 17 residues. CDR1 is SGHVS and CDR2 is FNYEAQ in the germline V gene. Deletions cut 4 bases from V and 5 bases from J, with 21 bases between.

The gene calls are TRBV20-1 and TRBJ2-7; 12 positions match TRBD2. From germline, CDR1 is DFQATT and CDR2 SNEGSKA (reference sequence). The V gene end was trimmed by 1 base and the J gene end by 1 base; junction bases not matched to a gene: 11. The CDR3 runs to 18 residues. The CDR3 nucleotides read TGCAGTGCTAGAGTTTCCCTGGCTAGCGGGAGGGGGTCCTACGAGCAGTACTTC. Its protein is CSARVSLASGRGSYEQYF.

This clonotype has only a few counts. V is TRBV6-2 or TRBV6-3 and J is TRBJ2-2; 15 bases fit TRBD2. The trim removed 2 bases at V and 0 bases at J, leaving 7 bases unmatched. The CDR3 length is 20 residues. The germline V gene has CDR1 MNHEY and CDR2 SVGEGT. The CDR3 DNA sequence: TGTGCCAGCAGTTACCTCTTGGGACTAGCGGGAGGAACGAACACCGGGGAGCTGTTTTTT. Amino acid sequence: CASSYLLGLAGGTNTGELFF.